The 18 T cell receptor beta chains below come from one sample, sequenced in a study of blood T cell repertoires in COVID-19 (dated by TCRdb to 2020 to 2022). Library prep was done by the immunoSEQ multiplex PCR assay. Held by TCRdb, this immuneACCESS table contains in-frame sequences only and omits some clones. Under half of the omission traces to an unresolved V gene where checked; the cause of the rest is unknown. The sample table lists 120,000 or so clones, about 74% of them with a count of one. The top ten clonotypes cover around 5.2% of the sample. Sequencing was carried out using peripheral blood. The receptors were sampled from a man between 60 and 75 years old with acute or convalescent COVID-19.

This clone was found a few times. This sequence joins TRBV6-5 and TRBJ1-2; a possible D gene is TRBD1 (5 bases). Germline V lookup: CDR1 MNHEY, CDR2 SVGAGI. The V end was cut by 2 bases, the J end by 6 bases, with 10 bases between. This CDR3 is built from 13 residues. The CDR3 DNA reads TGTGCCAGCAGTTACCGCCGCAGGGATGGCTACACCTTC. This translates into CASSYRRRDGYTF.

V is TRBV12-3 or TRBV12-4 and J is TRBJ1-5; 7 bases are a match to TRBD1. The CDR3 is made up of 13 amino acids. With 7 bases clipped from V and 3 bases from J, the junction kept 3 bases outside the gene matches. This CDR3 reads CASNRGNNQPQHF. CDR3 DNA: TGTGCCAGCAACAGGGGAAACAATCAGCCCCAGCATTTT.

The V and J genes are TRBV6-4 and TRBJ1-6, with a possible D match to TRBD1 (6 bases). V was trimmed by 2 bases and J by 7 bases, leaving 6 bases between them. Germline CDR1 reads MRHNA; CDR2 reads SNTAGT. CDR3 length equals 13 residues. The CDR3 region is CASSDDRNSPLHF. As DNA, the CDR3 is TGTGCCAGCAGTGACGACAGGAATTCACCCCTCCACTTT.

The chain carries TRBV28 and TRBJ1-1; D gene uncertain. Trimming left V 4 bases short and J 4 bases short, with 7 bases between. Germline CDR1 and CDR2: MDHEN and SYDVKM. The length of the CDR3 is 12 residues. The CDR3 here is CASSSRLTEAFF. CDR3 bases: TGTGCCAGCAGTTCCAGGCTCACTGAAGCTTTCTTT.

The sample holds many counts of this clone. The DNA for the CDR3 is TGTGCCAGCAGCCAAGCGTACGCGGGCGCTCGTCTCACCCTCCACTTT. Encoded protein: CASSQAYAGARLTLHF. The chain has TRBV3-1 (or the pseudogene TRBV3-2) and TRBJ1-6; D unclear. The CDR3 contains 16 residues. Germline V gives CDR1 LGHDT, CDR2 YNNKEL (reference sequence). V was trimmed by 1 base and J by 14 bases, leaving 21 bases between them.

This chain uses TRBV19 with TRBJ1-1; TRBD1 aligns across 7 bases. The CDR3 has 14 residues. J lost 7 bases, V lost 3 bases, and 8 bases had no gene match. Per germline, CDR1 LNHDA and CDR2 SQIVND (reference sequence). The CDR3, as DNA: TGTGCCAGTAGTATCGGACAGGATTGGGGTGAAGCTTTCTTT. Its protein product is CASSIGQDWGEAFF. The complete variable domain, with remaining parts taken from reference TRBV19 and TRBJ1-1, reads DGGITQSPKYLFRKEGQNVTLSCEQNLNHDAMYWYRQDPGQGLRLIYYSQIVNDFQKGDIAEGYSVSREKKESFPLTVTSAQKNPTAFYLCASSIGQDWGEAFFGQGTRLTVV.

This sequence joins TRBV29-1 and TRBJ1-2; the match to TRBD1 covers 7 bases. V trimming: 4 bases; J trimming: 2 bases; junction bases outside the gene matches: 7. Germline CDR1 and CDR2: SQVTM and ANQGSEA. The CDR3 sequence is 14 residues long. CDR3 DNA: TGCAGCGTTGGGGCCGGGACAGTAAACTATGGCTACACCTTC. As protein: CSVGAGTVNYGYTF. The full variable domain, completed using reference TRBV29-1 and TRBJ1-2, is SAVISQKPSRDICQRGTSLTIQCQVDSQVTMMFWYRQQPGQSLTLIATANQGSEATYESGFVIDKFPISRPNLTFSTLTVSNMSPEDSSIYLCSVGAGTVNYGYTFGSGTRLTVV.

The chain employs TRBV19 and TRBJ1-2; D not certain. CDR1 and CDR2 (germline): LNHDA, SQIVND (reference sequence). Trimming shortened V by 2 bases and J by 5 bases, and 12 bases separated the two germline ends. The CDR3 runs to 14 residues. The CDR3 loop reads CASSISVVSYGYTF. The CDR3 coding sequence is TGTGCCAGTAGTATATCGGTAGTCTCTTATGGCTACACCTTC.

The CDR3 DNA sequence: TGTGCCAGCAGCTTGGCACAAGACGAGCAGTACTTC. Amino acid sequence: CASSLAQDEQYF. The gene calls are TRBV5-6 and TRBJ2-7; D remains ambiguous. The CDR3 is 12 residues long. V was clipped by 0 bases and J by 5 bases, with 6 bases between them. Germline assignment: CDR1 SGHDT and CDR2 YYEEEE.

The chain recombines TRBV6-5 with TRBJ1-1; TRBD1 is a possible D gene (6 bases). Germline loops: CDR1 MNHEY, CDR2 SVGAGI. CDR3 length: 13 amino acids. V was pared by 2 bases and J by 4 bases, with 8 bases between. CDR3 in DNA: TGTGCCAGCAGTTACGGCAGGGGCACTGAAGCTTTCTTT. Translation: CASSYGRGTEAFF.

The chain has TRBV3-1 (or the pseudogene TRBV3-2) and TRBJ2-6, with 7 bases aligning to TRBD2. The CDR3 runs to 15 residues. The V segment lost 4 bases and the J segment 2 bases; nucleotides outside the gene matches: 2. Germline V gives CDR1 LGHDT, CDR2 YNNKEL (reference sequence). The CDR3 sequence: CASSPGTTGANVLTF. The CDR3 DNA is TGTGCCAGCAGCCCCGGGACTACTGGGGCCAACGTCCTGACTTTC.

The chain has TRBV7-9 and TRBJ1-1; TRBD1 matches at 10 bases. The CDR3 length is 16 residues. Germline trimming cut 5 bases from V and 1 base from J; bases unmatched to any gene: 7. Germline V CDR1 and CDR2: SEHNR, FQNEAQ (reference sequence). DNA of the CDR3: TGTGCCAGCAGCCCGAGGGGACAGGGGAAGAACACTGAAGCTTTCTTT. It specifies CASSPRGQGKNTEAFF.

V gene TRBV6-2 or TRBV6-3 combines with J gene TRBJ2-5; 7 bases fit TRBD2. V shed 5 bases, J shed 5 bases, and the junction held 5 bases outside the gene matches. The CDR3 is 13 residues long. Germline V lookup: CDR1 MNHEY, CDR2 SVGEGT. CDR3 sequence: CASSPGGWETQYF. Written as DNA, the CDR3 is TGTGCCAGCAGTCCGGGAGGCTGGGAGACCCAGTACTTC.

The J gene is TRBJ2-7, the V gene TRBV5-8; TRBD2 is a possible D gene (6 bases). CDR3 size: 15 residues. Trimming cost V 0 bases and J 6 bases, with 16 bases left between them. Germline CDR1 reads SGHTS; CDR2 reads YDEGEE. CDR3 sequence: CASSLGRASFAEQYF. The CDR3 nucleotides are TGTGCCAGCAGCTTGGGGAGGGCCTCTTTTGCCGAGCAGTACTTC.

This rearrangement joins TRBV7-2 to TRBJ2-3, with TRBD2 matching 9 bases. The junction had 11 bases not matched to a gene; V was cut back by 5 bases and J by 8 bases. CDR1 is SGHTA, CDR2 FQGNSA, per germline. The CDR3 length is 15 residues. For the CDR3, the DNA is TGTGCCAGCAGCGGGACTAGCTCCCCCCCGGGTACGCAGTATTTT. Its protein is CASSGTSSPPGTQYF. Together with reference TRBV7-2 and TRBJ2-3, the CDR3 gives the full variable domain: GAGVSQSPSNKVTEKGKDVELRCDPISGHTALYWYRQSLGQGLEFLIYFQGNSAPDKSGLPSDRFSAERTGGSVSTLTIQRTQQEDSAVYLCASSGTSSPPGTQYFGPGTRLTVL.

This chain uses TRBV6-2 or TRBV6-3 with TRBJ2-3, with D possibly matching TRBD2 (7 bases). This CDR3 comprises 14 residues. Germline CDR1 reads MNHEY; CDR2 reads SVGEGT. V lost 6 bases and J lost 5, with 15 bases in between. The CDR3 sequence is CASSQARGLDTQYF. The DNA for the CDR3 is TGTGCCAGCAGCCAGGCGCGGGGGCTAGATACGCAGTATTTT.

The gene calls are TRBV12-5 and TRBJ1-4; 10 bases match TRBD1. After removal of 4 bases from V and 10 bases from J, the junction contained 3 bases not matched to a gene. The germline V gene encodes CDR1 LGHNT and CDR2 FRNRAP. CDR3 length: 13 amino acids. CDR3 loop: CASGSGTGVKLFF. CDR3 bases: TGTGCTAGTGGTTCCGGGACAGGGGTAAAACTGTTTTTT.

J is TRBJ2-3 and V is TRBV7-6, with a possible D match to TRBD1 (5 bases). CDR3 size: 14 residues. The germline V and J ends were trimmed by 7 bases and 1 base, with 12 bases remaining between them. Germline CDR1 reads SGHVS; CDR2 reads FNYEAQ. The CDR3 DNA sequence: TGTGCCAGCACGCGGCAGGGTGGCACAGATACGCAGTATTTT. Translated, it gives CASTRQGGTDTQYF.